This TCR beta chain was captured in a study of cytomegalovirus exposure and HLA in healthy donors. Study-level results: TCR beta chains numbering under 200 were designated cytomegalovirus-associated. It was found in a later analysis that first-cohort TCR clusters tended to co-occur in the 90 to 150 validation repertoires. Rarity marked most TCR sequences, yet some public TCRs occurred in many donors.

Germline V gene sequence: CDR1 MNHNY, CDR2 SVGAGI (reference sequence). The CDR3 is made up of 15 amino acids. V lost 7 bases, J lost 5 bases, and 10 bases stayed unmatched. As concerns this clone: Its antigen is not known.

The donors were members of the validation cohort comprising 120 subjects, separate from the roughly 640-subject first cohort. The method was immunoSEQ multiplex PCR; TCRdb's version includes in-frame clones alone and lacks a portion of them. The sample holds over 150,000 clones, around 84% seen once. The sequence was collected from a human donor in good health. The material sequenced was PBMCs. The chain carries TRBV6-6 and TRBJ2-5; 10 nucleotides match TRBD2. The CDR3: CASTPIAGGFETQYF. DNA of the CDR3: TGTGCCAGCACTCCGATAGCGGGGGGTTTTGAGACCCAGTACTTC.